This is a list of T cell receptor beta chains from one sample in a study of blood T cell repertoires in COVID-19. Sequencing used immunoSEQ multiplex PCR; TCRdb keeps in-frame clones, though not all of them. The sample carries approximately 150,000 clones, about four fifths recorded once. The sample was peripheral blood. The receptors derive from a woman between 65 and 79 years old with acute or convalescent COVID-19. Both conserved end residues are part of each CDR3. Clone size is not always given. Where it is, it says once, few, many or a class for expanded clones.

. | TRBJ2-2 | TRBV10-3 | CAISGGLGGELFF
. | TRBJ1-5 | TRBV28 | CASTPGDSNQPQHF
. | TRBJ1-1 | TRBV15 | CATSRDRGVQGQAFF
. | TRBJ2-4 | TRBV7-2 | CASSPGQGFGAKNIQYF
. | TRBJ2-1 | TRBV7-9 | CASSFSASGSGNEQFF
. | TRBJ1-1 | TRBV7-8 | CASSIRDRGLGTEAFF
. | TRBJ2-7 | TRBV5-4 | CASSPGQGIFEQYF
. | TRBJ2-5 | TRBV6-6 | CASSGGQGGQETQYF
. | TRBJ2-2 | TRBV15 | CATSRSTGSNTGELFF
. | TRBJ1-1 | TRBV6-2/TRBV6-3 | CASSYASITEAFF
. | TRBJ2-5 | TRBV18 | CASSSGLGTGGIGSEGPVKTQYF
. | TRBJ1-5 | TRBV28 | CASSSLRKGTSSNQPQHF
. | TRBJ2-7 | TRBV3-1/TRBV3-2 | CASSQDFWGAGDMYEQYF
. | TRBJ1-6 | TRBV6-4 | CASSEDRGRGSPLHF
. | TRBJ1-1 | TRBV4-2 | CASSQDWQMNTEAFF
few | TRBJ1-4 | TRBV29-1 | CSVERHRDNEKLFF
. | TRBJ1-5 | TRBV19 | CASSDRDNQPQHF
. | TRBJ1-6 | TRBV6-2/TRBV6-3 | CASSGQGSPLHF
. | TRBJ2-7 | TRBV19 | CASSPAPAGDYEQYF
. | TRBJ2-1 | TRBV7-9 | CASSLAYGAGYNEQFF
. | TRBJ2-2 | TRBV13 | CASSGLAGASGELFF
. | TRBJ2-6 | TRBV5-8 | CASSLAASGDSGANVLTF
. | TRBJ1-5 | TRBV6-2/TRBV6-3 | CASSLDRDNQPQHF
. | TRBJ2-2 | TRBV12-1 | CASSAGLAGGPKDTGELFF
. | TRBJ1-2 | TRBV6-1 | CASSEALGPVGYTF
. | TRBJ1-5 | TRBV6-1 | CASSEAGPSNQPQHF
. | TRBJ2-5 | TRBV5-5 | CASSLGGSQETQYF
. | TRBJ2-7 | TRBV11-3 | CASSLCGQESSYEQYF
. | TRBJ1-1 | TRBV27 | CASSFSWNTEAFF
. | TRBJ2-7 | TRBV5-6 | CASSPGLGSHEQYF
. | TRBJ2-3 | TRBV20-1 | CSASSTDTQYF
few | TRBJ2-2 | TRBV5-1 | CASSFSGGGGELFF
. | TRBJ2-7 | TRBV28 | CASSKLGGAGSYEQYF
. | TRBJ2-7 | TRBV9 | CAGGLDYEQYF
. | TRBJ2-7 | TRBV20-1 | CSANDRERWEQYF
few | TRBJ1-2 | TRBV11-2 | CASSWGQGYNYGYTF
. | TRBJ1-5 | TRBV2 | CAGSEWSGTIGSNQPQHF
once | TRBJ2-1 | TRBV4-3 | CASSQVLPGGPRNEQFF
. | TRBJ1-3 | TRBV7-3 | CASSLNPGQASGAIYF
. | TRBJ1-1 | TRBV5-1 | CASSLSGTGNTEAFF
. | TRBJ2-7 | TRBV19 | CASSPRTGMTYEQYF
. | TRBJ2-7 | TRBV7-2 | CASSLATGQGSYEQYF
. | TRBJ1-4 | TRBV7-9 | CASSLAGATEKLFF
. | TRBJ1-4 | TRBV28 | CATRGQGENEKLFF